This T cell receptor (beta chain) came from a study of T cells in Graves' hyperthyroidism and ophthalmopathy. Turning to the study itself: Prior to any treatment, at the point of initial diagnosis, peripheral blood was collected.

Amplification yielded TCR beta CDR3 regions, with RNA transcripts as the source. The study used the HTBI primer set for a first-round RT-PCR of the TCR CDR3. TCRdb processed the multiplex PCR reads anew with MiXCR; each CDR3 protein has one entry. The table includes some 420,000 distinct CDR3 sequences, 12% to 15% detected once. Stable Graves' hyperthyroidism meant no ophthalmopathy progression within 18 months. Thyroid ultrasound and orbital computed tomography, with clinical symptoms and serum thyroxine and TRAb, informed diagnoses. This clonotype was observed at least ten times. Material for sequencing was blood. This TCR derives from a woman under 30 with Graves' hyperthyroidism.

This CDR3 is CASTPTGYTYEQYF. The CDR3 nucleotides are TGTGCCAGCACCCCAACAGGGTATACCTACGAGCAGTACTTC. This chain links TRBV12-3 or TRBV12-4 with TRBJ2-7; TRBD1 might be the D (6 bases). V gave up 7 bases and J gave up 2 bases, with 15 bases separating them. The CDR3 loop spans 14 amino acids.